Following are 23 T cell receptor beta chains from one sample sequenced in a study of control samples from healthy donors and cancer patients. The assay was immunoSEQ multiplex PCR, and TCRdb's table has in-frame clones only and misses some. The sample carries about 97,000 clones, about 89% recorded once. The sequenced sample consisted of blood. The receptors come from a man in his thirties or forties in good health.

The CDR3 spells CASSPDVLAGVGEQFF. For the CDR3, the DNA is TGCGCCAGCAGCCCCGATGTGCTAGCGGGAGTGGGTGAGCAGTTCTTC. The chain employs TRBV5-1 and TRBJ2-1; 10 bases map to TRBD2. Germline loops: CDR1 SGHRS, CDR2 YFSETQ. The CDR3 contains 16 residues. V trimming: 4 bases; J trimming: 9 bases; junction bases outside the gene matches: 13.

The chain employs TRBV9 and TRBJ2-7, with TRBD1 matching over 11 bases. The V gene end was trimmed by 4 bases and the J gene end by 3 bases; junction bases not matched to a gene: 12. The CDR3 is 17 residues long. Looked up from germline, CDR1 is SGDLS and CDR2 is YYNGEE. The CDR3 nucleotides are TGTGCCAGCAGCCCTCGGACAGGGGGCGCAAGGATCTACGAGCAGTACTTC. Protein product: CASSPRTGGARIYEQYF.

This sequence joins TRBV27 and TRBJ1-2, with D unclear. Trimming cost V 0 bases and J 8 bases, with 16 bases left between them. CDR3 size: 15 residues. Looked up from germline, CDR1 is MNHEY and CDR2 is SMNVEV (reference sequence). The CDR3 bases are TGTGCCAGCAGTTTATCGATGGCTAGCCCGGGGGGCTACACCTTC. Translating gives CASSLSMASPGGYTF.

The chain combines TRBV30 with TRBJ1-2; D gene ambiguous. The CDR3 sequence is 15 residues long. V shed 0 bases and J shed 0 bases, with 11 bases lying between them. Germline lookup yields CDR1 GTSNPN and CDR2 SVGIG (reference sequence). In DNA, the CDR3 is TGTGCCTGGAGTGTGATTTCCGTGGCTAACTATGGCTACACCTTC. This gives the protein CAWSVISVANYGYTF.

V and J are TRBV19 and TRBJ2-3, with 14 bases identical to TRBD2. The CDR3 consists of 20 residues. Germline trimming cut 5 bases from V and 2 bases from J; bases unmatched to any gene: 15. Germline CDR1 LNHDA, CDR2 SQIVND (reference sequence). The CDR3 spells CASSGPPGLAGALPTDTQYF. CDR3 in DNA: TGTGCCAGTAGTGGTCCCCCGGGACTAGCGGGAGCGCTACCCACAGATACGCAGTATTTT.

The chain combines TRBV5-4 with TRBJ2-3; weak D call: TRBD2 (5 bases). The V gene's germline CDR1 is SGHNT and CDR2 YYREEE (reference sequence). CDR3 length equals 14 residues. With 4 bases removed from V and 3 bases from J, the gap between germline ends came to 12 bases. The CDR3 DNA reads as TGTGCCAGCAGCCCGCCTACTAGAACAGATACGCAGTATTTT. Translating gives CASSPPTRTDTQYF.

This chain uses TRBV10-1 with TRBJ2-3; D gene ambiguous. The CDR3 consists of 17 residues. Deletions cut 0 bases from V and 0 bases from J, with 13 bases between. Germline values: CDR1 WNHNN, CDR2 SYGVQD (reference sequence). The DNA of the CDR3 is TGCGCCAGCAGTGAGTCGGATAGACGCACTAGCACAGATACGCAGTATTTT. Protein product: CASSESDRRTSTDTQYF.

CDR3 sequence (DNA): TGTGCCAGCAGCGGAGGAGAAGGGTACAATGAGCAGTTCTTC. Translated: CASSGGEGYNEQFF. The chain links TRBV7-9 to TRBJ2-1; maybe TRBD2 (5 bases). The CDR3 extends over 14 amino acids. Trimming pared 5 bases from V and 4 bases from J, leaving 12 bases between. Germline CDR1 and CDR2: SEHNR and FQNEAQ (reference sequence).

The V and J genes are TRBV15 and TRBJ2-7; D not certain. The CDR3 has 14 amino acids. Germline CDR1 and CDR2: LNHNV and YYDKDF (reference sequence). The V gene lost 5 bases and the J gene lost 5 bases, with 16 bases spanning the gap. The CDR3 loop reads CATSVRTGRDEQYF. CDR3 nucleotide sequence: TGTGCCACCAGCGTCAGAACGGGCCGCGACGAGCAGTACTTC.

The genes are TRBV7-9 and TRBJ2-7; TRBD1 is a possible D gene (5 bases). The germline gives CDR1 SEHNR, CDR2 FQNEAQ (reference sequence). The CDR3 runs to 13 residues. V was shortened by 11 bases and J by 7 bases, with 21 bases between the two germline ends. The CDR3 DNA is TGTGCCGGATTGAAAGATCCTCAGGGAGAGCAGTACTTC. Translation gives CAGLKDPQGEQYF.

The CDR3, as DNA: TGTGCCAGCAGTCCGTCAGGGGGAAGGACCGGGGAGCTGTTTTTT. The encoded protein is CASSPSGGRTGELFF. The genes are TRBV6-6 and TRBJ2-2, with 7 positions matching TRBD1. Losses at the gene ends were 5 bases for V and 5 bases for J; bases not matched to a gene: 8. The CDR3 consists of 15 residues. The germline gives CDR1 MNHNY, CDR2 SVGAGI (reference sequence).

The chain joins TRBV24-1 to TRBJ2-6; D uncertain. The CDR3 loop spans 15 amino acids. Trimming left V 5 bases short and J 0 bases short, with 7 bases between. Germline CDR1 and CDR2: KGHDR and SFDVKD. CDR3: CATSAKLSGANVLTF. CDR3 nucleotides: TGTGCCACCAGTGCGAAGCTCTCTGGGGCCAACGTCCTGACTTTC.

The gene calls are TRBV4-1 and TRBJ2-2; possibly TRBD2 for D (6 bases). Germline lookup yields CDR1 MGHRA and CDR2 YSYEKL. V was trimmed by 4 bases and J by 2 bases, leaving 20 bases between them. This CDR3 is 18 amino acids long. For the CDR3, the DNA is TGCGCCAGCAGCCGAGGGTTCGGCGGGACCGTCAACACCGGGGAGCTGTTTTTT. Its translation is CASSRGFGGTVNTGELFF.

This clone has more than one count but fewer than ten. This chain links TRBV3-1 (or the pseudogene TRBV3-2) with TRBJ2-5, with 15 bases lining up with TRBD2. The CDR3 contains 16 residues. Germline V CDR1 and CDR2: LGHDT, YNNKEL (reference sequence). After removal of 4 bases from V and 4 bases from J, the junction contained 4 bases not matched to a gene. The CDR3 region is CASSPGTSGRSETQYF. The CDR3 DNA is TGTGCCAGCAGCCCGGGGACTAGCGGGAGGTCAGAGACCCAGTACTTC.

This clone was detected a few times. The chain uses TRBV7-8 and TRBJ1-5, with a tentative D call TRBD1 (6 bases). Germline lookup yields CDR1 SGHVS and CDR2 FQNEAQ. Trimming left V 5 bases short and J 7 bases short, with 18 bases between. The CDR3 is made up of 15 amino acids. The CDR3 DNA reads TGTGCCAGCAGCCCCCTCCGGGGGCTGGGGCAGCCCCAGCATTTT. It specifies CASSPLRGLGQPQHF.

J is TRBJ1-3 and V is TRBV30; D is uncertain. The germline V gene has CDR1 GTSNPN and CDR2 SVGIG (reference sequence). Trimming took off 1 base at V and 6 bases at J, with 13 bases between the two ends. The CDR3 loop spans 14 amino acids. CDR3 sequence: CAWSGSPIQNTIYF. CDR3 DNA sequence: TGTGCCTGGAGTGGGTCGCCAATACAAAACACCATATATTTT.

The V and J genes are TRBV30 and TRBJ1-6; D might be TRBD1 (5 bases). Looked up from germline, CDR1 is GTSNPN and CDR2 is SVGIG (reference sequence). Trimming removed 3 bases from V and 6 bases from J, with 6 bases in between. This CDR3 is 12 amino acids long. CDR3 DNA: TGTGCCTGGAGGGGGACTAATTCACCCCTCCACTTT. It encodes CAWRGTNSPLHF.

The chain uses TRBV20-1 and TRBJ2-1, with a weak D call TRBD1 (6 bases). Per the germline V gene, CDR1 is DFQATT and CDR2 is SNEGSKA (reference sequence). The CDR3 runs to 11 residues. V lost 6 bases, J lost 7 bases, and 10 bases lay in between. CDR3 coding DNA: TGCAGTGCAAATCAGGGGAATGAGCAGTTCTTC. This sequence encodes CSANQGNEQFF.

The chain combines TRBV15 with TRBJ2-2; D is perhaps TRBD2 (5 bases). CDR1 and CDR2 from the germline V gene are LNHNV and YYDKDF (reference sequence). The CDR3 has 17 amino acids. V gave up 1 base and J gave up 2 bases, with 14 bases separating them. The CDR3 is CATSRALGLANTGELFF. The CDR3 region has the DNA TGTGCCACCAGCAGAGCCTTAGGACTGGCTAACACCGGGGAGCTGTTTTTT.

The CDR3 loop reads CASSSSGTAFNQPQHF. In DNA form, the CDR3 reads TGTGCCAGTAGTTCGTCCGGGACAGCGTTCAATCAGCCCCAGCATTTT. The chain combines TRBV19 with TRBJ1-5, with TRBD1 identical over 7 bases. The CDR3 has 16 amino acids. The J segment lost 3 bases and the V segment lost 5 bases, leaving 10 bases of the junction unmatched. The germline V gene has CDR1 LNHDA and CDR2 SQIVND (reference sequence).

The chain has TRBV5-1 and TRBJ2-3; possible D gene TRBD2, 5 bases. Germline V CDR1 and CDR2: SGHRS, YFSETQ. Trimming took off 0 bases at V and 2 bases at J, with 7 bases between the two ends. CDR3 length: 14 amino acids. The CDR3 DNA sequence: TGCGCCAGCAGCTTGGCCGGGAACACAGATACGCAGTATTTT. This sequence encodes CASSLAGNTDTQYF. The full variable domain, its missing parts supplied by reference TRBV5-1 and TRBJ2-3, is KAGVTQTPRYLIKTRGQQVTLSCSPISGHRSVSWYQQTPGQGLQFLFEYFSETQRNKGNFPGRFSGRQFSNSRSEMNVSTLELGDSALYLCASSLAGNTDTQYFGPGTRLTVL.

This rearrangement joins TRBV5-4 to TRBJ1-1; a possible D gene is TRBD1 (5 bases). This CDR3 is 14 amino acids long. Trimming removed 4 bases at V and 4 bases at J, with 14 bases between. Germline V lookup: CDR1 SGHNT, CDR2 YYREEE (reference sequence). For the CDR3, the DNA is TGTGCCAGCAGCAACTCGGGACCGGTCACTGAAGCTTTCTTT. Its translation is CASSNSGPVTEAFF.

The chain employs TRBV20-1 and TRBJ1-4; 10 nucleotides align to TRBD1. CDR1 and CDR2 (germline): DFQATT, SNEGSKA (reference sequence). This CDR3 has 14 amino acids. Trimming removed 3 bases from V and 6 bases from J; junction bases left unmatched: 4. The CDR3: CSASPGTGDEKLFF. The CDR3 DNA reads as TGCAGTGCTAGTCCAGGGACAGGGGATGAAAAACTGTTTTTT.